The next 29 T cell receptor beta chains were all read from a single sample in a study of blood T cell repertoires in COVID-19. Data came from immunoSEQ multiplex PCR; TCRdb stores just in-frame clones and leaves some out. The top ten clones hold 9.5% to 14% of a sample with about 230,000 clones, 70% to 90% of them seen once. The specimen was PBMCs or T cells enriched from blood (not recorded which). The receptors stem from a man aged 25 to 40 who had recovered from COVID-19.

The chain carries TRBV6-5 and TRBJ1-4; 7 nucleotides align to TRBD1. The CDR3 consists of 14 residues. CDR1 and CDR2 from the germline V gene are MNHEY and SVGAGI. V shed 6 bases, J shed 7 bases, and the junction held 8 bases outside the gene matches. The CDR3 loop is CASSRARQGEKLFF. The CDR3 DNA follows: TGTGCCAGCAGCCGAGCTCGACAGGGTGAAAAACTGTTTTTT.

This clone was observed a handful of times. This chain connects TRBV7-2 to TRBJ2-1, with 10 bases that match TRBD2. Germline V lookup: CDR1 SGHTA, CDR2 FQGNSA. The CDR3 is made up of 13 amino acids. The V gene end was trimmed by 8 bases and the J gene end by 9 bases; junction bases not matched to a gene: 7. In DNA form, the CDR3 reads TGTGCCAGCCGAAATAGCGGGAGGACTGAGCAGTTCTTC. As protein: CASRNSGRTEQFF.

The chain employs TRBV6-5 and TRBJ1-2; 10 nucleotides line up with TRBD1. The CDR3 extends over 13 amino acids. With V trimmed by 6 bases and J by 8 bases, 6 bases remained unmatched. Germline assignment: CDR1 MNHEY and CDR2 SVGAGI. CDR3 residues: CASSPDRGRGYTF. CDR3 DNA: TGTGCCAGCAGCCCCGACAGGGGGCGAGGCTACACCTTC.

J is TRBJ1-5 and V is TRBV7-2; possibly TRBD1 for D (5 bases). V lost 5 bases and J lost 7, with 15 bases in between. The germline gives CDR1 SGHTA, CDR2 FQGNSA. The CDR3 spans 14 residues. CDR3 protein: CASSLGGAAQPQHF. The CDR3 nucleotides read TGTGCCAGCAGCCTGGGGGGTGCAGCCCAGCCCCAGCATTTT.

This clone was detected only a few times. The J gene is TRBJ2-7, the V gene TRBV5-1; D not resolved. This CDR3 is 15 amino acids long. The ends were cut back, 0 bases at V and 3 bases at J, with 13 bases in the middle. Germline V lookup: CDR1 SGHRS, CDR2 YFSETQ. Written as DNA, the CDR3 is TGCGCCAGCAGCTTGGACAGCCCCCGGTTCTACGAGCAGTACTTC. It is translated as CASSLDSPRFYEQYF. The variable domain in full, completed from reference TRBV5-1 and TRBJ2-7, reads KAGVTQTPRYLIKTRGQQVTLSCSPISGHRSVSWYQQTPGQGLQFLFEYFSETQRNKGNFPGRFSGRQFSNSRSEMNVSTLELGDSALYLCASSLDSPRFYEQYFGPGTRLTVT.

The V gene is TRBV4-3, the J gene TRBJ2-7; possibly TRBD1 for D (6 bases). V was shortened by 5 bases and J by 5 bases, with 13 bases between the two germline ends. The CDR3 totals 13 residues. The germline gives CDR1 LGHNA, CDR2 YSLEER. The CDR3 loop reads CASSSRSGDEQYF. CDR3 sequence (DNA): TGCGCCAGCAGCTCTAGATCAGGGGACGAGCAGTACTTC.

Here the CDR3 DNA reads TGCAGCGTTCTCCAGGCATCCTACGAGCAGTACTTC. Protein sequence: CSVLQASYEQYF. The rearrangement links TRBV29-1 to TRBJ2-7; no definite D call. This CDR3 has 12 residues. CDR1 SQVTM and CDR2 ANQGSEA come from the germline V gene. V shed 5 bases and J shed 1 base, with 9 bases lying between them.

The V gene is TRBV6-6, the J gene TRBJ2-3; maybe TRBD2 (6 bases). Trimming removed 2 bases from V and 8 bases from J, with 8 bases in between. The CDR3 loop spans 12 amino acids. CDR1 and CDR2 (germline): MNHNY, SVGAGI (reference sequence). CDR3 in DNA: TGTGCCAGCAGTTACCCGGAGGGTACGCAGTATTTT. Amino acid sequence: CASSYPEGTQYF.

V usage is TRBV5-5 and J usage is TRBJ2-7, with TRBD1 as a possible D gene (6 bases). The CDR3 sequence is 14 residues long. Germline CDR1 reads SGHKS; CDR2 reads YYEKEE (reference sequence). V lost 4 bases and J 0 bases, leaving 11 bases between the germline ends. CDR3 in amino acids: CASSTGHSSYEQYF. CDR3 nucleotides: TGTGCCAGCAGCACGGGACACAGCTCCTACGAGCAGTACTTC.

The chain links TRBV27 to TRBJ2-7; 7 bases match TRBD2. CDR1 and CDR2 (germline): MNHEY, SMNVEV (reference sequence). The CDR3 covers 14 residues. After removal of 3 bases from V and 4 bases from J, the junction contained 6 bases not matched to a gene. CDR3 amino acids: CASSLTGGLYEQYF. The CDR3 DNA sequence: TGTGCCAGCAGTTTGACGGGGGGTCTGTACGAGCAGTACTTC.

The genes are TRBV3-1 (or the pseudogene TRBV3-2) and TRBJ1-6, with 11 bases matching TRBD1. Trimming at V came to 4 bases and at J to 4 bases, leaving 6 bases not matched to a gene. The germline V gene encodes CDR1 LGHDT and CDR2 YNNKEL (reference sequence). This CDR3 region has 17 residues. The CDR3 protein is CASSLKDRGRYNSPLHF. The DNA of the CDR3 is TGTGCCAGCAGCCTCAAGGACAGGGGGCGTTATAATTCACCCCTCCACTTT.

This chain joins TRBV24-1 and TRBJ2-1, with TRBD1 as a possible D gene (5 bases). CDR1 and CDR2 from the germline V gene are KGHDR and SFDVKD. The CDR3 is 15 residues long. V was pared by 0 bases and J by 8 bases, with 13 bases between. The CDR3 region is CATSDLLAGFDEQFF. CDR3 nucleotides: TGTGCCACCAGTGATTTGTTGGCAGGGTTCGATGAGCAGTTCTTC.

This chain joins TRBV4-1 and TRBJ2-7, with 9 positions matching TRBD1. V dropped 4 bases and J dropped 4; count of bases not matched to a gene: 11. Per germline, CDR1 MGHRA and CDR2 YSYEKL. This CDR3 contains 16 residues. CDR3 bases: TGCGCCAGCAGCCCGAAAACCGGGACAGGGATATACGAGCAGTACTTC. Translating it yields CASSPKTGTGIYEQYF.

For this clone: Other nucleotide sequences from this sample produce the same CDR3. This rearrangement joins TRBV12-3 or TRBV12-4 to TRBJ2-3; D not resolved. CDR3 size: 11 residues. V was trimmed by 4 bases and J by 5 bases, leaving 4 bases between them. The CDR3 nucleotides are TGTGCCAGCAGTTCCCGAGATACGCAGTATTTT. As protein: CASSSRDTQYF.

The V and J genes are TRBV25-1 and TRBJ2-3, with D possibly being TRBD1 (5 bases). Trimming removed 1 base at V and 1 base at J, with 9 bases between. CDR3 length equals 15 residues. The germline V gene has CDR1 MGHDK and CDR2 SYGVNS. CDR3 nucleotide sequence: TGTGCCAGCAGTGAATCGGGCAGGGGCACAGATACGCAGTATTTT. Its protein is CASSESGRGTDTQYF.

V and J are TRBV6-5 and TRBJ1-4; 7 nucleotides align to TRBD1. CDR1 is MNHEY, CDR2 SVGAGI, per germline. V lost 6 bases, J lost 4 bases, and 8 bases stayed unmatched. The CDR3 extends over 15 amino acids. In DNA, the CDR3 is TGTGCCAGCAGAAGAGGGGGCGGCGGTAATGAAAAACTGTTTTTT. Protein: CASRRGGGGNEKLFF.

CDR3 amino acids: CATLSFTPGTQYF. As DNA, the CDR3 is TGTGCCACCCTCTCGTTTACCCCCGGGACCCAGTACTTC. The chain combines TRBV28 with TRBJ2-5; no clear D. From germline, CDR1 is MDHEN and CDR2 SYDVKM. Trimming removed 10 bases at V and 7 bases at J, with 19 bases between. This CDR3 comprises 13 residues.

The V gene is TRBV5-5, the J gene TRBJ2-7; D might be TRBD2 (6 bases). The CDR3 spans 13 residues. V was clipped by 3 bases and J by 1 base, with 8 bases between them. Germline-derived CDR1 and CDR2 are SGHKS and YYEKEE (reference sequence). CDR3: CASSYGTSYEQYF. CDR3 sequence (DNA): TGTGCCAGCAGCTACGGGACTTCCTACGAGCAGTACTTC.

The chain recombines TRBV25-1 with TRBJ2-2; TRBD1 agrees at 7 bases. The germline gives CDR1 MGHDK, CDR2 SYGVNS. This CDR3 is 17 amino acids long. J gave up 0 bases and V 3 bases, and 7 bases lay outside the gene matches. The CDR3 DNA is TGTGCCAGCAGTGATAAATTCGGGACAGCGAACACCGGGGAGCTGTTTTTT. It codes for CASSDKFGTANTGELFF. The variable domain in full, completed from reference TRBV25-1 and TRBJ2-2, reads EADIYQTPRYLVIGTGKKITLECSQTMGHDKMYWYQQDPGMELHLIHYSYGVNSTEKGDLSSESTVSRIRTEHFPLTLESARPSHTSQYLCASSDKFGTANTGELFFGEGSRLTVL.

This clone was seen more than once but under ten times. V gene TRBV19 combines with J gene TRBJ1-5; 9 bases match TRBD1. The length of the CDR3 is 16 residues. The junction had 6 bases not matched to a gene; V was cut back by 5 bases and J by 1 base. Germline V gene data show CDR1 as LNHDA and CDR2 as SQIVND (reference sequence). For the CDR3, the DNA is TGTGCCAGTAGTTGGGACAGGGATTTGAGCAATCAGCCCCAGCATTTT. Translating gives CASSWDRDLSNQPQHF.

DNA of the CDR3: TGTGCCAGTAGTATGGCGACAGGGATTTCTACCGGGGAGCTGTTTTTT. It translates to CASSMATGISTGELFF. This chain connects TRBV19 to TRBJ2-2; 7 bases fit TRBD1. With 3 bases clipped from V and 5 bases from J, the junction kept 9 bases outside the gene matches. CDR1 is LNHDA, CDR2 SQIVND, per germline (reference sequence). The CDR3 is 16 residues long.

This chain uses TRBV30 with TRBJ2-2, with no clear D. The CDR3 extends over 13 amino acids. Trimming shortened V by 3 bases and J by 4 bases, and 9 bases separated the two germline ends. The germline V gene encodes CDR1 GTSNPN and CDR2 SVGIG (reference sequence). The CDR3 reads CAWSKTVTGELFF. The CDR3 nucleotides read TGTGCCTGGAGCAAGACTGTCACCGGGGAGCTGTTTTTT.

The V and J genes are TRBV5-1 and TRBJ2-7; D is undetermined. CDR1 and CDR2 (germline): SGHRS, YFSETQ. Trimming cost V 1 base and J 4 bases, with 9 bases left between them. The CDR3 has 13 amino acids. The CDR3 region has the DNA TGCGCCAGCAGCTTGTCGGGTGGTTACGAGCAGTACTTC. This gives the protein CASSLSGGYEQYF.

This CDR3 reads CATSFGSNQPQHF. CDR3 sequence (DNA): TGTGCCACCAGCTTTGGCAGCAATCAGCCCCAGCATTTT. V and J are TRBV15 and TRBJ1-5; D unresolved. This CDR3 contains 13 residues. V lost 5 bases and J 1 base, leaving 6 bases between the germline ends. Germline loops: CDR1 LNHNV, CDR2 YYDKDF (reference sequence).

This clone was seen a handful of times. The chain's CDR3 is CASSAPGLAGTGTPYNEQFF. The CDR3 coding sequence is TGTGCCAGCAGCGCCCCGGGACTAGCGGGAACGGGTACCCCCTACAATGAGCAGTTCTTC. The chain uses TRBV9 and TRBJ2-1, with 13 bases that match TRBD2. V lost 3 bases to trimming and J lost 2 bases; unmatched junction nucleotides: 14. There are 20 residues in the CDR3. Germline CDR1 reads SGDLS; CDR2 reads YYNGEE.

CDR3 amino acids: CASSPGHVNTEAFF. The CDR3 nucleotides are TGCGCCAGCAGCCCGGGACACGTGAACACTGAAGCTTTCTTT. The gene calls are TRBV4-1 and TRBJ1-1; a weak D match, TRBD1 (6 bases). The germline V and J ends were trimmed by 4 bases and 0 bases, with 9 bases remaining between them. Germline V lookup: CDR1 MGHRA, CDR2 YSYEKL. CDR3 length: 14 residues.

This chain uses TRBV4-2 with TRBJ1-2, with 9 bases identical to TRBD1. The germline CDR1 and CDR2 sequences are LGHNA and YNFKEQ. After removal of 8 bases from V and 2 bases from J, the junction contained 15 bases not matched to a gene. CDR3 size: 17 residues. CDR3 protein: CASGPDGTGSPNYGYTF. The CDR3 nucleotides are TGTGCCAGCGGACCTGACGGGACAGGGAGCCCCAACTATGGCTACACCTTC.

The chain joins TRBV18 to TRBJ2-1; 7 positions match TRBD1. The V gene's germline CDR1 is KGHSH and CDR2 LQKENI. The J segment lost 0 bases and the V segment lost 4 bases, leaving 0 bases of the junction unmatched. This CDR3 has 14 amino acids. The CDR3 here is CASSRDSSYNEQFF. The CDR3 DNA is TGTGCCAGCTCACGGGACAGCTCCTACAATGAGCAGTTCTTC.

The J gene is TRBJ2-5, the V gene TRBV29-1; D might be TRBD1 (5 bases). The CDR3 is made up of 13 amino acids. V was cut by 4 bases and J by 7 bases, with 16 bases left in between. Germline-derived CDR1 and CDR2 are SQVTM and ANQGSEA. The CDR3 DNA is TGCAGCGTTGTGGTGGTCACCCAGGGGACCCAGTACTTC. This encodes CSVVVVTQGTQYF.